Listed below are T cell receptor beta chains from one sample, sequenced in a study of blood T cell repertoires in COVID-19. Data came from immunoSEQ multiplex PCR; TCRdb stores just in-frame clones and leaves some out. This table has 87,000 or so clones, around 90% appearing once. Input material: peripheral blood. Source of these receptors: a man aged 80 or over with acute or convalescent COVID-19. The CDR3 runs from the conserved cysteine through the conserved F or W. A D gene is named only where the DNA matches it firmly. Clone size, where shown, is once, few, many, or a class for clones that have expanded.

>once|TRBJ2-5|TRBV5-4|TRBD2
CASSRTSGGARETQYF
TGTGCCAGCAGCCGGACTAGCGGGGGGGCCAGAGAGACCCAGTACTTC
>-|TRBJ1-6|TRBV6-6|TRBD1
CASSYGTGHSSPLHF
TGTGCCAGCAGTTACGGGACAGGGCATAGTTCACCCCTCCACTTT
>-|TRBJ1-6|TRBV10-3|-
CAISGDRYYSPLHF
TGTGCCATCAGTGGCGACAGGTACTATTCACCCCTCCACTTT
>-|TRBJ2-3|TRBV3-1/TRBV3-2|TRBD1
CASSQGTGLSTDTQYF
TGTGCCAGCAGCCAGGGGACAGGACTTAGCACAGATACGCAGTATTTT
>-|TRBJ1-1|TRBV29-1|TRBD1
CSAGQGLTEAFF
TGCAGCGCAGGACAGGGCTTGACTGAAGCTTTCTTT
>few|TRBJ1-5|TRBV6-5|TRBD1
CASQQGNSNQPQHF
TGTGCCAGCCAACAGGGGAATAGCAATCAGCCCCAGCATTTT
>once|TRBJ2-1|TRBV5-1|TRBD2
CASSPRGSGSYNEQFF
TGCGCCAGCAGCCCCCGAGGTAGCGGGAGTTACAATGAGCAGTTCTTC
>-|TRBJ1-1|TRBV6-5|-
CASSYSGQGTEAFF
TGTGCCAGCAGTTACTCGGGACAAGGCACTGAAGCTTTCTTT
>-|TRBJ2-7|TRBV7-9|-
CASSSSGSYEQYF
TGTGCCAGCAGCTCAAGCGGATCCTACGAGCAGTACTTC
>-|TRBJ1-4|TRBV5-1|TRBD1
CASSHGTGGNEKLFF
TGCGCCAGCAGCCACGGGACAGGGGGTAACGAAAAACTGTTTTTT
>-|TRBJ2-3|TRBV29-1|TRBD2
CSSRGGGRTDTQYF
TGCAGCTCACGGGGGGGCGGGCGCACAGATACGCAGTATTTT
>-|TRBJ2-5|TRBV28|-
CASSLSQQETQYF
TGTGCCAGCAGTTTAAGTCAGCAAGAGACCCAGTACTTC
>-|TRBJ2-7|TRBV5-1|-
CASSLFGTSTYEQYF
TGCGCCAGCAGCTTGTTTGGGACAAGTACCTACGAGCAGTACTTC
>-|TRBJ2-1|TRBV29-1|TRBD1
CSGAFETGMLAQFF
TGCAGCGGTGCTTTTGAGACAGGGATGCTCGCGCAGTTCTTC
>-|TRBJ2-5|TRBV3-1/TRBV3-2|-
CASSQVVETQYF
TGTGCCAGCAGCCAAGTAGTAGAGACCCAGTACTTC
>-|TRBJ2-7|TRBV21-1|-
CASSKLDTFSYEQYF
TGTGCCAGCAGCAAATTGGACACTTTCTCCTACGAGCAGTACTTC
>few|TRBJ2-2|TRBV2|-
CASANRKNTGELFF
TGTGCCAGCGCCAACAGGAAGAACACCGGGGAGCTGTTTTTT
>-|TRBJ2-1|TRBV3-1/TRBV3-2|-
CASSPLARNEQFF
TGTGCCAGCAGCCCGCTAGCCAGAAATGAGCAGTTCTTC
>-|TRBJ2-3|TRBV27|-
CASSLTNTDTQYF
TGTGCCAGCAGTTTAACTAACACAGATACGCAGTATTTT
>-|TRBJ1-2|TRBV19|-
CASSIAGGLYGYTF
TGTGCCAGTAGTATCGCAGGAGGCCTCTATGGCTACACCTTC
>-|TRBJ2-3|TRBV7-3|-
CASKGAGNTDTQYF
TGTGCCTCCAAGGGGGCGGGAAACACAGATACGCAGTATTTT
>-|TRBJ2-7|TRBV9|TRBD2
CASSGSGGFYEQYF
TGTGCCAGCAGCGGTAGCGGGGGGTTCTACGAGCAGTACTTC
>-|TRBJ2-5|TRBV18|-
CASSLSYQETQYF
TGTGCCAGCTCACTGTCATACCAAGAGACCCAGTACTTC
>-|TRBJ2-1|TRBV29-1|-
CSFRTRADEQFF
TGCAGCTTCAGGACCAGGGCGGATGAGCAGTTCTTC
>once|TRBJ1-5|TRBV24-1|-
CATSDSTGRQPQHF
TGTGCCACCAGTGATTCCACAGGTCGTCAGCCCCAGCATTTT
>-|TRBJ1-6|TRBV10-3|-
CAIGGGGYNSPLHF
TGTGCCATCGGGGGAGGTGGCTATAATTCACCCCTCCACTTT
>-|TRBJ2-1|TRBV9|-
CASSAGLTEKFF
TGTGCCAGCTCCGCGGGCCTGACGGAAAAGTTCTTC
>few|TRBJ1-5|TRBV6-5|TRBD1
CASSLQGAPGQPQHF
TGTGCCAGCAGCTTACAGGGGGCGCCGGGTCAGCCCCAGCATTTT
>-|TRBJ1-2|TRBV25-1|TRBD1
CASSDPGQGPLGGYTF
TGTGCCAGCAGTGACCCGGGACAGGGGCCTCTAGGAGGCTACACCTTC
>-|TRBJ1-1|TRBV4-3|-
CASSQARSNTEAFF
TGCGCCAGCAGCCAAGCACGCAGTAACACTGAAGCTTTCTTT
>-|TRBJ1-5|TRBV18|-
CASTDTYNQPQHF
TGTGCCAGCACTGACACCTACAATCAGCCCCAGCATTTT
>once|TRBJ2-2|TRBV3-1/TRBV3-2|-
CASSQDPPGIAGELFF
TGTGCCAGCAGCCAAGATCCCCCAGGGATCGCCGGGGAGCTGTTTTTT
>-|TRBJ2-7|TRBV7-8|TRBD1
CASSLGTGIEQYF
TGTGCCAGCAGCCTCGGGACAGGGATCGAGCAGTACTTC
>-|TRBJ1-5|TRBV5-6|TRBD1
CASSLAGRGLGPQHF
TGTGCCAGCAGCTTGGCCGGCAGGGGGCTGGGGCCCCAGCATTTT
>-|TRBJ1-5|TRBV19|-
CASSPPRPESEGHF
TGTGCCAGTAGTCCTCCCCGCCCCGAGAGCGAAGGGCATTTT
>-|TRBJ1-2|TRBV2|TRBD1
CASASGTGGLYGYTF
TGTGCCAGCGCTTCGGGGACAGGGGGCTTATATGGCTACACCTTC
>-|TRBJ2-7|TRBV27|TRBD2
CASSFLAGGHPYEQYF
TGTGCCAGCAGTTTCCTAGCGGGGGGGCACCCCTACGAGCAGTACTTC
>medium-sized|TRBJ2-7|TRBV4-3|TRBD2
CASSQDGLADYYEQYF
TGCGCCAGCAGCCAAGATGGGCTAGCGGACTACTACGAGCAGTACTTC
>-|TRBJ1-2|TRBV14|-
CASSHLRGWGYGYTF
TGTGCCAGCAGCCACCTCAGGGGATGGGGCTATGGCTACACCTTC
>-|TRBJ2-5|TRBV30|TRBD1
CAWGTGGQETQYF
TGTGCCTGGGGGACAGGGGGACAAGAGACCCAGTACTTC
>-|TRBJ2-2|TRBV24-1|-
CATSDSGRGKTGELFF
TGTGCCACCAGTGATAGCGGCAGGGGAAAGACCGGGGAGCTGTTTTTT